These T cell receptor beta chains were read from a single sample in a study of T cell responses to AZD1222 COVID-19 vaccine. Some clones are missing from TCRdb's copy, which holds only in-frame ones; the method was immunoSEQ multiplex PCR. Here the sample spans tens of thousands of clones, roughly 80% being singletons. The material was peripheral blood, obtained on day 0 of AZD1222 vaccination. The receptors were sampled from an adult in good health. The CDR3 runs from the conserved cysteine through the conserved F or W. The D gene is left open where the match is weak. Clone size is given for some rows only: seen once, a few or many times, or a class if the clone is expanded.

v_call	j_call	d_call	clone_size	cdr3_aa	cdr3_nt
TRBV2	TRBJ2-1	.	.	CASKWQEGSYNEQFF	TGTGCCAGCAAATGGCAAGAAGGCTCCTACAATGAGCAGTTCTTC
TRBV7-2	TRBJ1-1	TRBD1	few	CASSSPIGQGGKAFF	TGTGCCAGCAGCTCTCCGATTGGACAGGGGGGTAAGGCTTTCTTT
TRBV7-6	TRBJ2-3	.	.	CASSLDVGTDTQYF	TGTGCCAGCAGCTTAGACGTGGGCACAGATACGCAGTATTTT
TRBV7-8	TRBJ2-1	TRBD2	large	CASSLAPAGGVNEQFF	TGTGCCAGCAGCTTAGCGCCAGCGGGGGGCGTCAATGAGCAGTTCTTC
TRBV4-1	TRBJ1-1	.	.	CASSQDPLQNTEAFF	TGCGCCAGCAGCCAAGATCCTCTTCAGAACACTGAAGCTTTCTTT
TRBV7-9	TRBJ2-3	.	.	CASSLEDGTDTQYF	TGTGCCAGCAGCTTAGAGGATGGCACAGATACGCAGTATTTT
TRBV20-1	TRBJ1-4	.	.	CSAIFGEKLFF	TGCAGTGCTATTTTCGGGGAAAAACTGTTTTTT
TRBV6-5	TRBJ2-1	TRBD2	few	CASTFGGAPYNEQFF	TGTGCCAGCACCTTCGGGGGGGCCCCCTACAATGAGCAGTTCTTC
TRBV3-1/TRBV3-2	TRBJ1-2	.	.	CASSQASGTPNYGYTF	TGTGCCAGCAGCCAAGCCTCCGGGACACCGAACTATGGCTACACCTTC
TRBV2	TRBJ2-3	.	.	CASRGPSTDTQYF	TGTGCCAGCAGAGGCCCCAGCACAGATACGCAGTATTTT
TRBV5-1	TRBJ2-3	.	.	CASSLEGRSGTDTQYF	TGCGCCAGCAGCTTGGAGGGGAGGTCGGGCACAGATACGCAGTATTTT